This TCR beta chain comes out of a study of T cells after yellow fever vaccination. UMIs were added to TCR cDNA along with a universal primer site when it was made by 5'RACE template switching. TCRdb processed the 5' RACE reads anew with MiXCR; each CDR3 protein has one entry. The sample records more than 450,000 distinct CDR3 sequences, 21% being singletons. This clonotype showed up just a few times. The CDR3 contains 16 residues. The V and J ends lost 5 bases and 0 bases respectively, with 13 bases between them. Germline V gives CDR1 SGHVS, CDR2 FNYEAQ. The chain carries TRBV7-6 and TRBJ2-2; D is perhaps TRBD1 or TRBD2 (6 bases each). The origin of this receptor is a man younger than 35 who received the YFV17D yellow fever vaccine. The sequencing used PBMCs, collected 21 days after the first yellow fever vaccination. The CDR3 spells CASSPRRGPNTGELFF. The CDR3 DNA reads TGTGCCAGCAGCCCTCGCCGGGGGCCGAACACCGGGGAGCTGTTTTTT.